A single sample is the source of the 21 T cell receptor beta chains below, sequenced in a study of shared clonotypes between healthy human individuals. Clones were read by immunoSEQ multiplex PCR, and TCRdb kept only the in-frame ones, dropping some. The sample has around 1,100,000 clones; 70% to 80% are singletons. The specimen sequenced was memory CD4+ T cells from PBMCs. Subset of the sample: CD45RA-negative fraction. These receptors were taken from a man younger than 35 in good health. Some clones in this sample may be carry-over from other donors' samples.

The DNA of the CDR3 is TGTGCCAGTAGTATAAGGGGGCTTGACACTGAAGCTTTCTTT. Translated, it gives CASSIRGLDTEAFF. This chain links TRBV19 with TRBJ1-1; TRBD1 matches at 7 bases. V lost 2 bases to trimming and J lost 3 bases; unmatched junction nucleotides: 3. CDR1 and CDR2 (germline): LNHDA, SQIVND (reference sequence). CDR3 size: 14 residues.

The rearrangement links TRBV6-1 to TRBJ2-7; 7 positions match TRBD2. V lost 2 bases and J lost 6; bases outside the gene matches: 4. CDR1 MNHNS and CDR2 SASEGT come from the germline V gene. This CDR3 is built from 13 residues. The CDR3 sequence is CASSETRGGEQYF. The DNA of the CDR3 is TGTGCCAGCAGTGAAACCCGCGGGGGCGAGCAGTACTTC.

The sample holds a few counts of this clone. Other DNA sequences from this sample encode an identical CDR3 as well. The chain carries TRBV5-1 and TRBJ1-2; 9 nucleotides agree with TRBD1. There are 14 residues in the CDR3. The V gene's germline CDR1 is SGHRS and CDR2 YFSETQ. V dropped 1 base and J dropped 7; count of bases not matched to a gene: 5. The CDR3 spells CASSLTGGDTGYTF. CDR3 in DNA: TGCGCCAGCAGCTTGACAGGGGGCGACACTGGCTACACCTTC.

V is TRBV2 and J is TRBJ2-1, with 11 nucleotides matching TRBD2. CDR3 size: 15 residues. With 0 bases clipped from V and 8 bases from J, the junction kept 3 bases outside the gene matches. Germline V CDR1 and CDR2: SNHLY, FYNNEI. CDR3 loop: CASSEASGRGDEQFF. The CDR3 region has the DNA TGTGCCAGCAGTGAAGCTAGCGGGAGGGGAGATGAGCAGTTCTTC.

The chain couples TRBV11-2 to TRBJ2-5, with D perhaps TRBD1 (5 bases). CDR3 size: 13 residues. Between the trimmed V and J ends, which lost 5 bases and 7 bases, there was a span of 14 bases. Germline V lookup: CDR1 SGHAT, CDR2 FQNNGV. The CDR3, as DNA: TGTGCCAGCAGCCTGGCCAGGGTTGCGACCCAGTACTTC. As protein: CASSLARVATQYF.

The chain combines TRBV2 with TRBJ2-2; D is possibly TRBD2 (5 bases). Germline CDR1 reads SNHLY; CDR2 reads FYNNEI. Trimming removed 8 bases from V and 2 bases from J, with 18 bases in between. The CDR3 has 16 amino acids. CDR3 protein: CASGSGPSRNTGELFF. The CDR3 DNA sequence: TGTGCCAGCGGGAGTGGTCCCAGCAGAAACACCGGGGAGCTGTTTTTT.

The chain links TRBV27 to TRBJ1-3; perhaps TRBD1 as D (6 bases). The CDR3 loop spans 16 amino acids. Germline CDR1 and CDR2: MNHEY and SMNVEV (reference sequence). V lost 5 bases and J lost 1, with 15 bases in between. The CDR3 region has the DNA TGTGCCAGCAGTAGAACCGGACAGATATCTGGAAACACCATATATTTT. As protein: CASSRTGQISGNTIYF.

This clone was found once. The CDR3 here is CATGTGPNRHTF. For the CDR3, the DNA is TGTGCCACCGGGACAGGGCCCAATCGACACACCTTC. The chain uses TRBV2 and TRBJ1-2, with 9 bases aligning to TRBD1. This CDR3 comprises 12 residues. Unmatched junction bases numbered 12, after V lost 10 bases and J lost 12 bases. Germline V gene sequence: CDR1 SNHLY, CDR2 FYNNEI.

V usage is TRBV27 and J usage is TRBJ1-4, with TRBD1 as a possible D gene (5 bases). V lost 3 bases and J 0 bases, leaving 11 bases between the germline ends. This CDR3 has 16 amino acids. Germline lookup yields CDR1 MNHEY and CDR2 SMNVEV (reference sequence). Here the CDR3 DNA reads TGTGCCAGCAGTTTGTCTCCAGGGACAACTAATGAAAAACTGTTTTTT. Residues: CASSLSPGTTNEKLFF.

CDR3 protein: CASSYAGEQPQHF. As DNA, the CDR3 is TGTGCCAGCTCCTACGCGGGGGAACAGCCCCAGCATTTT. The rearrangement uses TRBV6-6 and TRBJ1-5, with D perhaps matching TRBD1 (5 bases). Germline CDR1 MNHNY, CDR2 SVGAGI (reference sequence). The CDR3 covers 13 residues. Between the trimmed V and J ends, which lost 8 bases and 7 bases, there was a span of 15 bases.

The chain joins TRBV2 to TRBJ2-7; a possible D gene is TRBD2 (6 bases). CDR1 is SNHLY and CDR2 is FYNNEI in the germline V gene. The CDR3 totals 14 residues. V was shortened by 8 bases and J by 0 bases, with 14 bases between the two germline ends. CDR3 sequence (DNA): TGTGCCAGCGGTACAAGCGGGCGCTCCTACGAGCAGTACTTC. Its protein product is CASGTSGRSYEQYF.

Ten or more counts support this clone. This chain uses TRBV30 with TRBJ2-7; D tentatively fits TRBD1 or TRBD2 (5 bases each). V was trimmed by 0 bases and J by 2 bases, leaving 17 bases between them. The germline V gene encodes CDR1 GTSNPN and CDR2 SVGIG (reference sequence). This CDR3 comprises 16 residues. The CDR3 nucleotides are TGTGCCTGGAGTGTACTGAAGGGGCAGAGGGCCTACGAGCAGTACTTC. Its translation: CAWSVLKGQRAYEQYF.

Comments on this clone: The sample has other DNA sequences that encode this CDR3 too. The V and J genes are TRBV5-4 and TRBJ2-1; 10 bases are shared with TRBD2. The junction had 4 bases not matched to a gene; V was cut back by 0 bases and J by 4 bases. Per germline, CDR1 SGHNT and CDR2 YYREEE (reference sequence). The CDR3 has 16 residues. Here the CDR3 DNA reads TGTGCCAGCAGCTTGGGACTAGCGGGTGAATACAATGAGCAGTTCTTC. As protein: CASSLGLAGEYNEQFF.

This clone was detected only a few times. The chain recombines TRBV9 with TRBJ2-3, with 7 bases fitting TRBD2. Germline CDR1 SGDLS, CDR2 YYNGEE. The CDR3 has 18 amino acids. V shed 0 bases and J 2 bases; nucleotides not matched to a gene: 12. As DNA, the CDR3 is TGTGCCAGCAGCGTAGAGGCGGGAGTAGAGGCGTCCACAGATACGCAGTATTTT. It encodes CASSVEAGVEASTDTQYF. Based on the CDR3 plus reference TRBV9 and TRBJ2-3, the full variable domain is DSGVTQTPKHLITATGQRVTLRCSPRSGDLSVYWYQQSLDQGLQFLIQYYNGEERAKGNILERFSAQQFPDLHSELNLSSLELGDSALYFCASSVEAGVEASTDTQYFGPGTRLTVL.

CDR3 residues: CAWSTGGLAGELFF. The CDR3 bases are TGTGCCTGGAGTACAGGCGGACTGGCCGGGGAGCTGTTTTTT. J is TRBJ2-2 and V is TRBV30; D might be TRBD1 or TRBD2, each matching 5 bases. CDR3 length: 14 amino acids. V lost 2 bases, J lost 6 bases, and 13 bases lay in between. The germline V gene has CDR1 GTSNPN and CDR2 SVGIG (reference sequence).

The J gene is TRBJ1-2, the V gene TRBV6-6; 7 nucleotides line up with TRBD1. V trimming: 4 bases; J trimming: 5 bases; junction bases outside the gene matches: 10. The CDR3 has 15 residues. Per the germline V gene, CDR1 is MNHNY and CDR2 is SVGAGI (reference sequence). This chain's CDR3 is CASSSVTGPAYGYTF. The DNA of the CDR3 is TGTGCCAGCAGTTCCGTGACAGGGCCCGCTTATGGCTACACCTTC.

V is TRBV7-8 and J is TRBJ2-2; D is unresolved. This CDR3 contains 18 residues. Germline values: CDR1 SGHVS, CDR2 FQNEAQ. V lost 5 bases to trimming and J lost 5 bases, with 24 bases between them. This CDR3 reads CASSPPLRTSLLTGELFF. The CDR3 bases are TGTGCCAGCAGCCCGCCCCTTCGGACGAGCCTTTTGACCGGGGAGCTGTTTTTT.

This clone was observed many times. The rearrangement uses TRBV4-1 and TRBJ1-2; no reliable D call. CDR1 is MGHRA, CDR2 YSYEKL, per germline. This CDR3 spans 13 amino acids. V was clipped by 5 bases and J by 4 bases, with 11 bases between them. CDR3 in DNA: TGCGCCAGCAGCAGGGAAGGGCTCTATGGCTACACCTTC. Translation gives CASSREGLYGYTF.

The CDR3 nucleotides read TGTGCCATCAGCGGACTTAAGGCCGACTCCTACAATGAGCAGTTCTTC. Amino acids: CAISGLKADSYNEQFF. The V gene is TRBV10-3, the J gene TRBJ2-1, with D possibly being TRBD2 (5 bases). V was clipped by 6 bases and J by 0 bases, with 15 bases between them. The V gene's germline CDR1 is ENHRY and CDR2 SYGVKD. This CDR3 region has 16 residues.

This clone was seen a handful of times. Within the sample, other DNA sequences also encode this same CDR3. The gene calls are TRBV29-1 and TRBJ2-5, with 12 bases identical to TRBD2. Looked up from germline, CDR1 is SQVTM and CDR2 is ANQGSEA. V was clipped by 7 bases and J by 3 bases; unmatched bases: 0. This CDR3 region has 12 residues. The chain's CDR3 is CSGLAGEETQYF. The CDR3 nucleotides read TGCAGCGGACTAGCGGGGGAAGAGACCCAGTACTTC. The full variable domain, rest sourced from reference TRBV29-1 and TRBJ2-5, is SAVISQKPSRDICQRGTSLTIQCQVDSQVTMMFWYRQQPGQSLTLIATANQGSEATYESGFVIDKFPISRPNLTFSTLTVSNMSPEDSSIYLCSGLAGEETQYFGPGTRLLVL.

J is TRBJ2-5 and V is TRBV7-9; maybe TRBD2 (5 bases). Trimming stripped 5 bases from V and 0 bases from J, with 19 bases between. Germline values: CDR1 SEHNR, CDR2 FQNEAQ (reference sequence). This CDR3 is built from 17 residues. CDR3 residues: CASSLPRALRDQETQYF. DNA for the CDR3: TGTGCCAGCAGCCTGCCTAGGGCCCTGCGGGACCAAGAGACCCAGTACTTC.